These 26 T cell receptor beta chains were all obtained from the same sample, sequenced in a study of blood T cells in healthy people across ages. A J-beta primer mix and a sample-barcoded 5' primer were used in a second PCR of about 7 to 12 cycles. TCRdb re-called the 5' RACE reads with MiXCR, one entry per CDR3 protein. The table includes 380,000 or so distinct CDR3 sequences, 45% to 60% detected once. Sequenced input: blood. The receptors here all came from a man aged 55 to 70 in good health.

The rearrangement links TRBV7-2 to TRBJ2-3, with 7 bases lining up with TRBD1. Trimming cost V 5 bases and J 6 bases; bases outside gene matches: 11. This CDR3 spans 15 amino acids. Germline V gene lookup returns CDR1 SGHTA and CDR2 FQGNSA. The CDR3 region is CASSPGDSRSDTQYF. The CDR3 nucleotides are TGTGCCAGCAGCCCCGGGGACAGTAGATCGGATACGCAGTATTTT.

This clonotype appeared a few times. This chain's CDR3 is CASRRDGAFYEQYF. The CDR3 bases are TGCGCCAGCCGTCGGGATGGTGCCTTTTACGAGCAGTACTTC. V gene TRBV5-1 combines with J gene TRBJ2-7; perhaps TRBD2 as D (5 bases). CDR1 is SGHRS and CDR2 is YFSETQ in the germline V gene. The CDR3 covers 14 residues. Trimming stripped 7 bases from V and 4 bases from J, with 18 bases between.

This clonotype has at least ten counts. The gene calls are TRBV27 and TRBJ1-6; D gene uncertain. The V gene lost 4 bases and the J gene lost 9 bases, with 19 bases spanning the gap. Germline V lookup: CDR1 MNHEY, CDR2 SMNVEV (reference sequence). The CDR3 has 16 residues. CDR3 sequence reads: CASSWERPRASSPLHF. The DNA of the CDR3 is TGTGCCAGCAGTTGGGAGAGACCCCGGGCTAGTTCACCCCTCCACTTT.

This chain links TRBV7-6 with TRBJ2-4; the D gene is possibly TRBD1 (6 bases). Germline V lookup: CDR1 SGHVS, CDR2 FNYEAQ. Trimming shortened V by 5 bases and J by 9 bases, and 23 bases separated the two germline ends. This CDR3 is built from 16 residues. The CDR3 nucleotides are TGTGCCAGCAGCGCCCATGTGACGGGCGAAGGGGGCATTCAGTACTTC. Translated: CASSAHVTGEGGIQYF.

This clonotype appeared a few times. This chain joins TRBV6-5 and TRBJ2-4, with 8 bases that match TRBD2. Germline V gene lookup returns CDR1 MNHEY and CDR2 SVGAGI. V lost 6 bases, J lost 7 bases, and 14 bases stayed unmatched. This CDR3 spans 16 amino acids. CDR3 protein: CASSPAVGGGANIQYF. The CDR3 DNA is TGTGCCAGCAGCCCCGCCGTCGGGGGGGGGGCGAACATTCAGTACTTC.

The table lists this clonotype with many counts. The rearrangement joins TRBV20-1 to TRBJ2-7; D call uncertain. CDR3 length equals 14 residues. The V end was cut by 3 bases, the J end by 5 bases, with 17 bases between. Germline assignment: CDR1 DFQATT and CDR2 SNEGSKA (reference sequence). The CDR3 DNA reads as TGCAGTGCTAGCTCCGTGTTGGGTCGGGACGAGCAGTACTTC. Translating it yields CSASSVLGRDEQYF.

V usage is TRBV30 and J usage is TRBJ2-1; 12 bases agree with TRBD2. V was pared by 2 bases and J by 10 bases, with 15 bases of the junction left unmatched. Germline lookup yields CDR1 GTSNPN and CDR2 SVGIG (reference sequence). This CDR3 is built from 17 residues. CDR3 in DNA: TGTGCCTGGAGTAGGGGGAGAACTAGCGGGAGGCCGGGAGAGCAGTTCTTC. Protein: CAWSRGRTSGRPGEQFF.

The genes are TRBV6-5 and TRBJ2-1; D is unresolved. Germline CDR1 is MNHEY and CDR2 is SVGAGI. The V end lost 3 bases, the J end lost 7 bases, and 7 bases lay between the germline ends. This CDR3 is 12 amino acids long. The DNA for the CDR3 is TGTGCCAGCAGTTATGGTCTAAATGAGCAGTTCTTC. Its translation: CASSYGLNEQFF.

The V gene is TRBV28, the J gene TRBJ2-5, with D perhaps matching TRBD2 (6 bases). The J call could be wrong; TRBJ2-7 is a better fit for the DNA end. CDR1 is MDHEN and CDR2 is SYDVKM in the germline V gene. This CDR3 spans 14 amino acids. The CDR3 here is CASSLGTLVYEQYF. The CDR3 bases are TGTGCCAGCAGTTTAGGGACTCTAGTCTACGAGCAGTACTTC.

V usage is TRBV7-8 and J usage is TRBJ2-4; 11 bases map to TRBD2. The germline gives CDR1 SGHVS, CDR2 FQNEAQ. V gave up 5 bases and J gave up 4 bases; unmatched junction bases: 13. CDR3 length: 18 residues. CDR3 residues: CASSDDPGLAARKNIQYF. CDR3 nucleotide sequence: TGTGCCAGCAGCGACGACCCGGGACTAGCGGCGAGAAAAAACATTCAGTACTTC.

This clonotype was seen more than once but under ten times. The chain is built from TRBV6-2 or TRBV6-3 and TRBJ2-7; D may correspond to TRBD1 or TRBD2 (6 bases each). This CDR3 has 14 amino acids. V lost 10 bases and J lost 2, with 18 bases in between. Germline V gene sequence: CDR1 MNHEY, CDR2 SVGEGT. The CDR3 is CATQRGDRTYEQYF. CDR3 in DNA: TGTGCCACACAAAGGGGGGATCGAACCTACGAGCAGTACTTC.

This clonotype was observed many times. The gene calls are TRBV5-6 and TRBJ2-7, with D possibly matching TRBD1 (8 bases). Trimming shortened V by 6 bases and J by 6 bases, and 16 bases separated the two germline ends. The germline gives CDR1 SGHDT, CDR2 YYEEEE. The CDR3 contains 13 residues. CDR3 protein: CASIRTGRGEQYF. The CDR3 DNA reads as TGTGCCAGCATCCGGACAGGGAGGGGCGAGCAGTACTTC.

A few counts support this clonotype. The CDR3: CATSSTTETYEQYF. Written as DNA, the CDR3 is TGTGCCACCAGCTCTACGACAGAGACCTACGAGCAGTACTTC. The chain carries TRBV15 and TRBJ2-7; tentatively, D is TRBD1 (5 bases). Germline V lookup: CDR1 LNHNV, CDR2 YYDKDF (reference sequence). This CDR3 comprises 14 residues. V was trimmed by 5 bases and J by 2 bases, leaving 13 bases between them.

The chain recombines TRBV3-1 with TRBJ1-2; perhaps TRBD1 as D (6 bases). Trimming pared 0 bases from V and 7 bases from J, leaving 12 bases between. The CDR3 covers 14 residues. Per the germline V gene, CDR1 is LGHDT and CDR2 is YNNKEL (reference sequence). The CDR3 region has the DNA TGTGCCAGCAGCCAAGAAGTCAGGGGCTCTGGCTACACCTTC. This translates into CASSQEVRGSGYTF.

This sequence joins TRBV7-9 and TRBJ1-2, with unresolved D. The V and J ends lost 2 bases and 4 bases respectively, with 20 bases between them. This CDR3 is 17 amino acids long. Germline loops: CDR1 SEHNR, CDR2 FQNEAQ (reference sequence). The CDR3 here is CASSLIPAETASYGYTF. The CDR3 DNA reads TGTGCCAGCAGCTTAATTCCCGCCGAAACCGCGAGCTATGGCTACACCTTC. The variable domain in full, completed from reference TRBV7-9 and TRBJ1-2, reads DTGVSQNPRHKITKRGQNVTFRCDPISEHNRLYWYRQTLGQGPEFLTYFQNEAQLEKSRLLSDRFSAERPKGSFSTLEIQRTEQGDSAMYLCASSLIPAETASYGYTFGSGTRLTVV.

The CDR3 nucleotides read TGCAGCGTTGAAGACCCTTTCGGGCGGGGCTACACCTTC. This gives the protein CSVEDPFGRGYTF. This chain connects TRBV29-1 to TRBJ1-2, with D unclear. The germline CDR1 and CDR2 sequences are SQVTM and ANQGSEA. The CDR3 covers 13 residues. V lost 0 bases and J 8 bases, leaving 13 bases between the germline ends.

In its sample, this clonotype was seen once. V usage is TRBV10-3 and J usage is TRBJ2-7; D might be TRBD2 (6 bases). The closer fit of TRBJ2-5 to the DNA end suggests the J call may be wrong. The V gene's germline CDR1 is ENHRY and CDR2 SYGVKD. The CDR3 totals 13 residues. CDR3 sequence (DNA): TGTGCCATCTCTGACGAGGGCGGGAAGACCCAGTACTTC. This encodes CAISDEGGKTQYF.

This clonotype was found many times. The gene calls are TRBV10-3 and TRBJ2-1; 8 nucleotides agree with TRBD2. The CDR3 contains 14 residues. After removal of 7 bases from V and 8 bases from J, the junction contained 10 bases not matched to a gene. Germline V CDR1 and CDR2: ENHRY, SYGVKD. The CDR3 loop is CAIKGGRHGDEQFF. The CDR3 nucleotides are TGTGCCATCAAAGGCGGGAGGCACGGCGATGAGCAGTTCTTC.

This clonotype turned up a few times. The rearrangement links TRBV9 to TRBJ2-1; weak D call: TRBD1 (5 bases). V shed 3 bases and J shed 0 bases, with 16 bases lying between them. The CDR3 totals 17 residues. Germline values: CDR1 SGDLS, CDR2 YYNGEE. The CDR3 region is CASSGGSTGSSYNEQFF. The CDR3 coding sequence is TGTGCCAGCAGCGGAGGCAGCACAGGTAGCTCCTACAATGAGCAGTTCTTC.

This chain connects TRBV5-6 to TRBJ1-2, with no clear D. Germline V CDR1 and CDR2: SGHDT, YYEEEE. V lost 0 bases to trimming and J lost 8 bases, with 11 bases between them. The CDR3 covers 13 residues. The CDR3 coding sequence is TGTGCCAGCAGCTTGGGGGTAACTAGAGGCTACACCTTC. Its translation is CASSLGVTRGYTF.

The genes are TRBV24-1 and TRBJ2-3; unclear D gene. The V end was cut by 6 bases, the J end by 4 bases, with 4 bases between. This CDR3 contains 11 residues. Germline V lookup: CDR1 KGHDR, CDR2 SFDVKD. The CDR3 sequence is CATSSADTQYF. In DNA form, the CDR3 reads TGTGCCACCAGTTCGGCAGATACGCAGTATTTT.

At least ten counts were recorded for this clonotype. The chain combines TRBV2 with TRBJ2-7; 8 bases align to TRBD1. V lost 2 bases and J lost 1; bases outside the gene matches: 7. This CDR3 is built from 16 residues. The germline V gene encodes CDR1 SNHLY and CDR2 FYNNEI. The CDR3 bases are TGTGCCAGCAGTGAATCGGGCGGGGACAGGTCCTACGAGCAGTACTTC. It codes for CASSESGGDRSYEQYF. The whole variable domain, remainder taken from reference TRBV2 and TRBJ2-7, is EPEVTQTPSHQVTQMGQEVILRCVPISNHLYFYWYRQILGQKVEFLVSFYNNEISEKSEIFDDQFSVERPDGSNFTLKIRSTKLEDSAMYFCASSESGGDRSYEQYFGPGTRLTVT.

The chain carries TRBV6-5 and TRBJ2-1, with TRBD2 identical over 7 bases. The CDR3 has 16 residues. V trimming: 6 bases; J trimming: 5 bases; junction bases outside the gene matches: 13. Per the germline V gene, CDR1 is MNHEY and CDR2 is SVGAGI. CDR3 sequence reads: CASRRFGRAGNNEQFF. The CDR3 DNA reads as TGTGCCAGCAGACGATTCGGACGAGCGGGGAACAATGAGCAGTTCTTC.

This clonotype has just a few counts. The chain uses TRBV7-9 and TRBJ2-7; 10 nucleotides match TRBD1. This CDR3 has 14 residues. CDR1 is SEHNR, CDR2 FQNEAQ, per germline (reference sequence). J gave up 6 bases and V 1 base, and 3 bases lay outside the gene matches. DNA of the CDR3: TGTGCCAGCAGCTTAGGGGACAGGGGCGGCGAGCAGTACTTC. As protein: CASSLGDRGGEQYF.

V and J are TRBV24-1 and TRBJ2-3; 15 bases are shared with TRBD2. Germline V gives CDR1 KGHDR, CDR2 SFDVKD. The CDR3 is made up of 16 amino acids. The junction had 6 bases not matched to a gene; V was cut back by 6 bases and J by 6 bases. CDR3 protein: CATSSGLAGGPDTQYF. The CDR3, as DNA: TGTGCCACCAGTTCCGGACTAGCGGGAGGGCCGGATACGCAGTATTTT.

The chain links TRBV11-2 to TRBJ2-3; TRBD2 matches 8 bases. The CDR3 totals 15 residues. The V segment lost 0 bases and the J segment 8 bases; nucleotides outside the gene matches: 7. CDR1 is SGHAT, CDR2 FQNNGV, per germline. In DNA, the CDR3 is TGTGCCAGCAGCTTAGATCAAACTAGCGGAGCTACGCAGTATTTT. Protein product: CASSLDQTSGATQYF.